This paragraph reports one T cell receptor beta chain. These data come from a study of T cell changes during pregnancy in multiple sclerosis. Only in-frame clones appear in the TCRdb table, and some are missing; sequencing was by immunoSEQ multiplex PCR. The sample lists tens of thousands of clones, approximately 91% occurring once. CDR3 length: 15 residues. The germline gives CDR1 LNHDA, CDR2 SQIVND (reference sequence). Trimming left V 7 bases short and J 0 bases short, with 15 bases between. This specimen consisted of CD8+ T cells from peripheral blood mononuclear cells, obtained after pregnancy. This chain links TRBV19 with TRBJ1-2, with a possible D match to TRBD1 (5 bases). The sequence was collected from a female donor with multiple sclerosis, enrolled in a pregnancy study. Here the CDR3 reads CASTDRESPNYGYTF. CDR3 nucleotides: TGTGCCAGTACAGACAGAGAAAGCCCTAACTATGGCTACACCTTC.